These 10 T cell receptor beta chains came from one sample sequenced in a study of blood T cell repertoires in COVID-19. Profiled with immunoSEQ multiplex PCR; TCRdb holds only in-frame clones, not every one. The table has around 84,000 clones, around 85% seen once. The sequenced material came from peripheral blood. Receptors were obtained from a man older than 75 with active or convalescent COVID-19.

The CDR3 region has the DNA TGTGCCAGCAGCCAGGGACTTGGGCCGACCCAGTACTTC. Translation gives CASSQGLGPTQYF. The rearrangement links TRBV7-9 to TRBJ2-5; TRBD2 is a possible D gene (6 bases). The CDR3 is 13 amino acids. CDR1 and CDR2 from the germline V gene are SEHNR and FQNEAQ (reference sequence). Trimming took off 5 bases at V and 7 bases at J, with 14 bases between the two ends.

The chain joins TRBV19 to TRBJ1-5, with 7 bases identical to TRBD1. V gave up 3 bases and J gave up 6 bases; unmatched junction bases: 2. Germline V gene lookup returns CDR1 LNHDA and CDR2 SQIVND (reference sequence). This CDR3 has 13 amino acids. Here the CDR3 DNA reads TGTGCCAGTAGTATGACAGGGACTCAGCCCCAGCATTTT. Its protein product is CASSMTGTQPQHF.

This clone was recorded only once. The chain carries TRBV9 and TRBJ2-1, with 9 bases fitting TRBD1. The CDR3 has 15 amino acids. With V trimmed by 4 bases and J by 4 bases, 6 bases remained unmatched. The germline V gene has CDR1 SGDLS and CDR2 YYNGEE. The CDR3 nucleotides read TGTGCCAGCAGCCCCCGGGACAGGGCATACAATGAGCAGTTCTTC. The encoded protein is CASSPRDRAYNEQFF.

This clone came up once. This chain links TRBV18 with TRBJ1-3; 7 nucleotides line up with TRBD1. With 2 bases clipped from V and 0 bases from J, the junction kept 1 base outside the gene matches. The CDR3 consists of 15 residues. Germline V CDR1 and CDR2: KGHSH, LQKENI. The CDR3 nucleotides read TGTGCCAGCTCACCAAGGGGGCTCTCTGGAAACACCATATATTTT. This encodes CASSPRGLSGNTIYF. The full variable domain, completed using reference TRBV18 and TRBJ1-3, is NAGVMQNPRHLVRRRGQEARLRCSPMKGHSHVYWYRQLPEEGLKFMVYLQKENIIDESGMPKERFSAEFPKEGPSILRIQQVVRGDSAAYFCASSPRGLSGNTIYFGEGSWLTVV.

The gene calls are TRBV3-1 (or the pseudogene TRBV3-2) and TRBJ1-6; weak D call: TRBD1 (5 bases). The V gene's germline CDR1 is LGHDT and CDR2 YNNKEL (reference sequence). The CDR3 loop spans 16 amino acids. V gave up 5 bases and J gave up 0 bases, with 11 bases separating them. The CDR3 nucleotides are TGTGCCAGCAGCGCCGGGGGTAGCTCCTATAATTCACCCCTCCACTTT. It codes for CASSAGGSSYNSPLHF.

The count of this clone is one. The chain carries TRBV30 and TRBJ1-5; the match to TRBD1 covers 10 bases. J was trimmed by 4 bases and V by 4 bases; bases with no gene match: 7. This CDR3 has 15 residues. In germline, CDR1 is GTSNPN, CDR2 SVGIG (reference sequence). CDR3 DNA: TGTGCCTGGAACCGACAGGGGGCGGTAAATCAGCCCCAGCATTTT. It is translated as CAWNRQGAVNQPQHF.

The genes are TRBV24-1 and TRBJ1-6, with D possibly TRBD1 on 5 matching bases. The CDR3 is 16 amino acids. CDR1 and CDR2 from the germline V gene are KGHDR and SFDVKD. The V gene lost 4 bases and the J gene lost 9 bases, with 18 bases spanning the gap. For the CDR3, the DNA is TGTGCCACCAGTGACAGGGCCCCCTGGGTGGGTTCACCCCTCCACTTT. It yields the protein CATSDRAPWVGSPLHF.

The V call is TRBV20-1, the J call TRBJ1-2; 8 bases align to TRBD1. Germline V gene sequence: CDR1 DFQATT, CDR2 SNEGSKA (reference sequence). The CDR3 spans 13 residues. The ends lost 3 bases at V and 5 bases at J; junction bases unmatched: 5. Written as DNA, the CDR3 is TGCAGTGCTAGTCAAGACAGGGGATATGGCTACACCTTC. The encoded protein is CSASQDRGYGYTF.

The chain combines TRBV11-2 with TRBJ2-7; 11 bases are a match to TRBD2. V lost 5 bases and J lost 6; bases outside the gene matches: 12. Germline V gene data show CDR1 as SGHAT and CDR2 as FQNNGV. This CDR3 is built from 16 residues. CDR3 in amino acids: CASSRGTSGGGREQYV. DNA for the CDR3: TGTGCCAGCAGCCGAGGGACTAGCGGAGGAGGTCGCGAGCAGTACGTC.

The chain recombines TRBV3-1 (or the pseudogene TRBV3-2) with TRBJ1-1; no definite D call. The V gene lost 4 bases and the J gene lost 10 bases, with 13 bases spanning the gap. The CDR3 is made up of 12 amino acids. The germline CDR1 and CDR2 sequences are LGHDT and YNNKEL (reference sequence). In nucleotides, the CDR3 is TGTGCCAGCAGCCGCGATATCGGGAGAGCTTTCTTT. Its protein is CASSRDIGRAFF.